This T cell receptor beta chain came from a study of regulatory T cells in long-lasting Graves disease. As regards this clonotype: No antigen is known for it.

Libraries of TCR beta came from iRepertoire HTBI primers plus Arm-PCR of CDR3 regions. TCRdb reanalysed the multiplex PCR reads using MiXCR and keeps one entry per CDR3 protein. The profile covers about 540,000 distinct CDR3 sequences, with less than 15% appearing a single time and under 10% taken by the ten largest. Described time point: newly diagnosed GD, antithyroid drugs for less than 3 months. PBMC-extracted RNA yielded the TCR library. Looked up from germline, CDR1 is SGHVS and CDR2 is FNYEAQ. V was clipped by 11 bases and J by 1 base, with 13 bases between them. The CDR3 consists of 13 residues. Study findings and constraints: Accuracy could have been hurt by small sample size. Repertoires from persistent disease leaned toward TRBV28, TRBJ1-2 and TRBJ2-5.

This sample was shared with a second study, whose subject was T cells in Graves' hyperthyroidism and ophthalmopathy. According to that study: Clonotypes that were expanded in thyroid above 0.001 mostly appeared in blood too.

This clonotype was sampled from a man aged 30 to 45 with Graves disease. This specimen consisted of peripheral blood mononuclear cells (PBMCs), obtained at new diagnosis, from a patient treated with antithyroid drugs. V and J are TRBV7-6 and TRBJ2-3; no definite D call. As DNA, the CDR3 is TGTGCCTCAGCTCATCCCGGCACAGATACGCAGTATTTT. It specifies CASAHPGTDTQYF.